One sample yielded the 11 T cell receptor beta chains listed below, sequenced in a study of graft-versus-host responses after intestinal transplantation. Clones were read by immunoSEQ multiplex PCR, and TCRdb kept only the in-frame ones, dropping some. The table shows some 15,000 clones, with around 83% occurring only once. Researchers processed graft tissue to release intraepithelial and lamina propria lymphocytes. The sample here was ileum tissue, taken 580 to 600 days after intestinal transplantation. These receptor sequences come from a human patient who received an intestinal transplant, so some T cells may come from the graft donor.

The chain recombines TRBV4-1 with TRBJ2-2; D may match TRBD1 or TRBD2 (5 bases each). The V gene's germline CDR1 is MGHRA and CDR2 YSYEKL. The V gene lost 1 base and the J gene lost 1 base, with 10 bases spanning the gap. The CDR3 sequence is 16 residues long. The CDR3 sequence: CASSQAGTVNTGELFF. The CDR3 DNA is TGCGCCAGCAGCCAAGCCGGGACGGTGAACACCGGGGAGCTGTTTTTT.

V and J are TRBV29-1 and TRBJ2-4; the D gene could be TRBD1 or TRBD2 (6 bases each). Germline V gives CDR1 SQVTM, CDR2 ANQGSEA. CDR3 length equals 13 residues. The V gene lost 7 bases and the J gene lost 9 bases, with 19 bases spanning the gap. CDR3 nucleotide sequence: TGCAGCGCTGGGATTAGGGGGGTAAGCATTCAGTACTTC. Protein: CSAGIRGVSIQYF.

The genes are TRBV29-1 and TRBJ1-1; D gene unclear. Germline CDR1 SQVTM, CDR2 ANQGSEA. The ends were cut back, 1 base at V and 0 bases at J, with 6 bases in the middle. The CDR3 covers 13 residues. The CDR3 protein is CSVEGQLNTEAFF. As DNA, the CDR3 is TGCAGCGTTGAAGGTCAGTTGAACACTGAAGCTTTCTTT.

Here the CDR3 DNA reads TGCGCCAGCAAAGCCTGGACTAGCGGGATGGAGACCCAGTACTTC. Translation: CASKAWTSGMETQYF. The gene calls are TRBV23-1 and TRBJ2-5; 12 bases are shared with TRBD2. TRBV23-1 is annotated as an ORF whose role is uncertain. This CDR3 has 15 residues. Trimming took 7 bases from V and 5 from J; bases not matched to a gene: 8.

J is TRBJ2-5 and V is TRBV27; tentatively, D is TRBD1 or TRBD2 (5 bases each). V was cut by 1 base and J by 12 bases, with 15 bases left in between. Germline V gene lookup returns CDR1 MNHEY and CDR2 SMNVEV (reference sequence). This CDR3 region has 13 residues. The CDR3 loop reads CASSLWDPPAEYF. Here the CDR3 DNA reads TGTGCCAGCAGTTTATGGGACCCTCCGGCCGAGTACTTC.

The V and J genes are TRBV19 and TRBJ2-1; TRBD1 aligns across 7 bases. This CDR3 comprises 15 residues. CDR1 is LNHDA and CDR2 is SQIVND in the germline V gene (reference sequence). Losses at the gene ends were 3 bases for V and 7 bases for J; bases not matched to a gene: 9. CDR3 sequence (DNA): TGTGCCAGTAGTATGGGGACAGCCTACTCGAATGAGCAGTTCTTC. It codes for CASSMGTAYSNEQFF.

Only a few counts were recorded for this clone. The chain carries TRBV5-8 and TRBJ2-5; TRBD2 aligns across 8 bases. V lost 5 bases to trimming and J lost 6 bases; unmatched junction nucleotides: 6. The CDR3 is made up of 13 amino acids. CDR1 and CDR2 from the germline V gene are SGHTS and YDEGEE. DNA for the CDR3: TGTGCCAGCAGTTCAGCGGGGGTTAAGACCCAGTACTTC. It encodes CASSSAGVKTQYF.

This rearrangement joins TRBV7-9 to TRBJ1-2; 7 nucleotides align to TRBD1. The CDR3 extends over 16 amino acids. Germline V CDR1 and CDR2: SEHNR, FQNEAQ (reference sequence). The J segment lost 0 bases and the V segment lost 5 bases, leaving 9 bases of the junction unmatched. The CDR3 is CASSHTGVPANYGYTF. Written as DNA, the CDR3 is TGTGCCAGCAGCCACACAGGGGTTCCAGCTAACTATGGCTACACCTTC.

V gene TRBV4-2 combines with J gene TRBJ1-6; D is undetermined. The CDR3 has 17 amino acids. In germline, CDR1 is LGHNA, CDR2 YNFKEQ. V was trimmed by 0 bases and J by 0 bases, leaving 9 bases between them. The CDR3 sequence is CASSQEWASSYNSPLHF. The CDR3 nucleotides read TGTGCCAGCAGCCAAGAATGGGCGAGCTCCTATAATTCACCCCTCCACTTT.

The rearrangement joins TRBV6-6 to TRBJ2-5; the D is unclear. This CDR3 region has 14 residues. Germline-derived CDR1 and CDR2 are MNHNY and SVGAGI (reference sequence). V was trimmed by 0 bases and J by 5 bases, leaving 10 bases between them. CDR3 nucleotides: TGTGCCAGCAGTTACTCGATCGGAAAGGAGACCCAGTACTTC. Translating gives CASSYSIGKETQYF.

Comments on this clone: At one end, the junction sequence differs from germline, possibly due to a read error. V is TRBV28 and J is TRBJ1-3, with D unclear. Germline assignment: CDR1 MDHEN and CDR2 SYDVKM. This CDR3 has 11 residues. CDR3 region: CASTLGNTIYF. Written as DNA, the CDR3 is TGTGCCAGCACTTTAGGAAACACCATATATTTT.